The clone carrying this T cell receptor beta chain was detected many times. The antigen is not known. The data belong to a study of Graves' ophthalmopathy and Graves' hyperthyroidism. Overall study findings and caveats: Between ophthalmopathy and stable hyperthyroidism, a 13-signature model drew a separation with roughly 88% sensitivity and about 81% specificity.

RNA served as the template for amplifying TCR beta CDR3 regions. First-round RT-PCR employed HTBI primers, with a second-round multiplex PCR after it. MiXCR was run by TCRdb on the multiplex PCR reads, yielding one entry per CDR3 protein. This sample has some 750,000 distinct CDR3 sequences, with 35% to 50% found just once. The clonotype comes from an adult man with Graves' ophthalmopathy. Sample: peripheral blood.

CDR3 residues: CASSSLRTDEKLFF. Here the CDR3 DNA reads TGTGCCAGCAGCTCCCTCCGGACGGATGAAAAACTGTTTTTT. The chain combines TRBV7-9 with TRBJ1-4; no clear D gene. V lost 4 bases and J lost 6, with 12 bases in between. CDR1 is SEHNR, CDR2 FQNEAQ, per germline (reference sequence). The CDR3 length is 14 residues.